The rows below give T cell receptor beta chains drawn from one sample of a study of cytomegalovirus exposure and HLA in healthy donors. Data came from immunoSEQ multiplex PCR; TCRdb stores just in-frame clones and leaves some out. The repertoire holds about 150,000 clones, 89% seen once, with roughly 9.3% in the top ten. Input material: PBMCs. Source of these receptors: a woman aged 18-29 years in good health and CMV-seropositive. Each CDR3 is given with its conserved first and last residue. Expanded clones are given a class, and other clones once, few, many or no size at all.

TRBV6-5	TRBJ2-1	NA	CASSYGTSYNEQFF
TRBV6-5	TRBJ2-7	NA	CASTSGGIGSYEQYF
TRBV4-1	TRBJ2-7	NA	CASSQGAVSEQYF
TRBV19	TRBJ1-5	once	CASTPGDDSNQPQHF
TRBV7-9	TRBJ1-1	NA	CASRPGTTMNTEAFF
TRBV6-5	TRBJ1-1	NA	CASSLRTDYTEAFF
TRBV7-2	TRBJ2-3	NA	CASSLAAHTDTQYF
TRBV5-6	TRBJ2-2	once	CASSLIAGANTGELFF
TRBV28	TRBJ2-7	many	CASRIFLRGDYEQYF
TRBV18	TRBJ2-7	NA	CASSPVGTGVYEQYF
TRBV2	TRBJ2-7	NA	CASSERSQTYEQYF
TRBV5-1	TRBJ2-3	NA	CASNRDSIFGTDTQYF
TRBV6-5	TRBJ1-4	NA	CASSYSGGGEKLFF
TRBV9	TRBJ2-1	NA	CASSVPLDGGPNEQFF
TRBV5-6	TRBJ1-6	NA	CASSDSPESPLHF
TRBV30	TRBJ2-7	NA	CAWSPDRGNEQYF
TRBV6-5	TRBJ2-7	NA	CASSYGGVAYEQYF
TRBV30	TRBJ1-3	NA	CAWSVEVPTSGNTIYF